This T cell receptor beta chain was retrieved from a study of T cells in Graves' hyperthyroidism and ophthalmopathy. Patients were aged 18 to 65, had disease duration under 2 months, and had newly diagnosed hyperthyroidism. This clonotype occurred many times. Trimming cost V 1 base and J 0 bases, with 10 bases left between them. The CDR3 runs to 16 residues. Germline V CDR1 and CDR2: SGHTA, FQGNSA. Using RNA transcripts as the source, TCR beta CDR3 regions were amplified. The HTBI primer set drove a first-round RT-PCR of the TCR CDR3. TCRdb recomputed calls from the multiplex PCR reads with MiXCR, one row per CDR3 protein. The table shows around 700,000 distinct CDR3 sequences, with approximately 18% occurring only once.

The sample consisted of blood. The receptor's source is a woman between 50 and 59 years old with Graves' hyperthyroidism that later progressed to Graves' ophthalmopathy. V and J are TRBV7-2 and TRBJ1-5; D possibly corresponds to TRBD1 (5 bases). The CDR3, as DNA: TGTGCCAGCAGCTTAGTCGGGACGACTAGCAATCAGCCCCAGCATTTT. Its translation: CASSLVGTTSNQPQHF. Complete variable domain (other parts from reference TRBV7-2 and TRBJ1-5): GAGVSQSPSNKVTEKGKDVELRCDPISGHTALYWYRQSLGQGLEFLIYFQGNSAPDKSGLPSDRFSAERTGGSVSTLTIQRTQQEDSAVYLCASSLVGTTSNQPQHFGDGTRLSIL.